A selection of T cell receptor beta chains follows, all from one sample in a study of T cell responses to AZD1222 COVID-19 vaccine. Only in-frame clones appear in the TCRdb table, and some are missing; sequencing was by immunoSEQ multiplex PCR. The table includes more than 65,000 clones, over 75% detected once. The source was peripheral blood, collected 28 days after the second AZD1222 dose. The receptor source for this set is an adult who received the AZD1222 COVID-19 vaccine. Both conserved end residues are part of each CDR3. The order of the fields is V gene, CDR3 length, D gene, clone size, J gene, CDR3 protein, CDR3 DNA. D genes are given only for firm matches. Not every row has a clone size; where given, it reads once, few, many or a size class.

TRBV5-6,15,.,.,TRBJ2-7,CASRDTGGVFYEQYF,TGTGCCAGCAGGGACACAGGGGGGGTTTTCTACGAGCAGTACTTC
TRBV7-2,14,.,.,TRBJ1-4,CASSLGAFREKLFF,TGTGCCAGCAGCCTAGGGGCGTTTCGTGAAAAACTGTTTTTT
TRBV7-3,14,.,.,TRBJ1-2,CASSFVGQGVGYTF,TGTGCCAGCAGCTTTGTCGGGCAGGGTGTTGGCTACACCTTC
TRBV20-1,12,TRBD1,.,TRBJ1-2,CSASRTGDGYTF,TGCAGTGCTAGTCGTACAGGGGATGGCTACACCTTC
TRBV7-9,14,.,once,TRBJ1-6,CASSGNGYNSPLHF,TGTGCCAGCAGCGGTAATGGCTATAATTCACCCCTCCACTTT
TRBV18,16,TRBD2,.,TRBJ2-7,CASSSPGLAGTYEQYF,TGTGCCAGCTCATCGCCGGGACTAGCGGGAACCTACGAGCAGTACTTC
TRBV11-1,16,TRBD1,.,TRBJ2-3,CASSSWGQGRVDTQYF,TGTGCCAGCAGCTCCTGGGGACAGGGGAGGGTAGATACGCAGTATTTT
TRBV28,12,.,.,TRBJ2-3,CASSTATDTQYF,TGTGCCAGCAGTACCGCGACAGATACGCAGTATTTT
TRBV12-5,15,.,.,TRBJ2-3,CASGLALGGRDTQYF,TGTGCTAGTGGTTTGGCTCTCGGGGGGCGAGATACGCAGTATTTT
TRBV11-2,16,TRBD1,.,TRBJ1-5,CASSFGTGDFIQPQHF,TGTGCCAGCAGCTTTGGGACAGGGGATTTTATACAGCCCCAGCATTTT
TRBV18,16,.,.,TRBJ2-3,CASSPSLGVATDTQYF,TGTGCCAGCTCACCAAGTCTAGGTGTAGCAACAGATACGCAGTATTTT
TRBV5-4,18,TRBD2,.,TRBJ2-4,CASSQLAGVGIAKNIQYF,TGTGCCAGCAGCCAACTAGCGGGAGTGGGGATAGCCAAAAACATTCAGTACTTC
TRBV24-1,15,.,.,TRBJ2-2,CATSDVRGTSGELFF,TGTGCCACCAGTGACGTTAGAGGGACTTCCGGGGAGCTGTTTTTT
TRBV29-1,11,.,.,TRBJ1-2,CSATTGSSYTF,TGCAGCGCCACAACAGGATCCAGCTACACCTTC
TRBV10-2,16,.,.,TRBJ1-2,CASSVEKQDPNYGYTF,TGCGCCAGCAGTGTGGAAAAACAGGACCCTAACTATGGCTACACCTTC
TRBV2,16,TRBD2,.,TRBJ2-1,CASSPSGTGDYNEQFF,TGTGCCAGCAGTCCTAGCGGGACCGGTGACTACAATGAGCAGTTCTTC
TRBV30,13,TRBD1,.,TRBJ1-2,CAWTGTGDSGYTF,TGTGCCTGGACAGGGACAGGGGATAGTGGCTACACCTTC
TRBV9,15,TRBD2,.,TRBJ2-1,CASSPSGSSYNEQFF,TGTGCCAGCAGCCCCAGCGGGAGCTCCTACAATGAGCAGTTCTTC
TRBV24-1,12,.,.,TRBJ1-2,CATSDLVAGYTF,TGTGCCACCAGTGACCTGGTGGCCGGCTACACCTTC
TRBV30,12,.,.,TRBJ1-1,CAWNRGNTEAFF,TGTGCCTGGAATAGAGGGAACACTGAAGCTTTCTTT
TRBV5-1,14,TRBD1,.,TRBJ1-6,CASRAGTVNSPLHF,TGCGCCAGCAGGGCCGGGACAGTAAATTCACCCCTCCACTTT
TRBV7-2,16,.,.,TRBJ2-1,CASSLEGASSYNEQFF,TGTGCCAGCAGCTTAGAAGGGGCAAGCTCCTACAATGAGCAGTTCTTC
TRBV19,17,.,.,TRBJ1-5,CASSIYTGSLGNQPQHF,TGTGCCAGTAGTATATATACAGGGTCGTTGGGCAATCAGCCCCAGCATTTT
TRBV7-2,13,.,.,TRBJ2-4,CASSPLAKNIQYF,TGTGCCAGCAGCCCCTTAGCCAAAAACATTCAGTACTTC
TRBV5-4,16,.,.,TRBJ1-2,CASSLGPDNVNYGYTF,TGTGCCAGCAGCTTGGGCCCGGACAATGTGAACTATGGCTACACCTTC
TRBV6-6,15,TRBD2,.,TRBJ2-7,CASNSGGSRSYEQYF,TGTGCCAGCAATTCGGGAGGTTCTCGATCCTACGAGCAGTACTTC
TRBV6-2/TRBV6-3,15,.,.,TRBJ2-2,CASSYGPLNTGELFF,TGTGCCAGCAGTTACGGCCCCCTGAACACCGGGGAGCTGTTTTTT
TRBV7-9,16,.,.,TRBJ1-5,CASSLARGTGNQPQHF,TGTGCCAGCAGCTTAGCGCGGGGGACTGGCAATCAGCCCCAGCATTTT
TRBV27,16,TRBD2,.,TRBJ2-5,CASSLFGLANQETQYF,TGTGCCAGCAGTTTATTTGGACTAGCGAACCAAGAGACCCAGTACTTC
TRBV7-2,15,.,once,TRBJ2-7,CASSLGLGSSYEQYF,TGTGCCAGCAGCTTAGGCCTCGGCAGCTCCTACGAGCAGTACTTC
TRBV5-1,13,TRBD1,.,TRBJ1-2,CASSQDRGDGYTF,TGCGCCAGCAGCCAGGACAGGGGGGATGGCTACACCTTC
TRBV6-5,13,.,.,TRBJ2-2,CASKKQFHRGAVF,TGTGCCAGCAAAAAACAGTTTCACCGGGGAGCTGTTTTT
TRBV16,15,TRBD1,.,TRBJ2-1,CASSQSVVGGPEQFF,TGTGCCAGCAGCCAATCGGTAGTAGGGGGCCCTGAGCAGTTCTTC
TRBV28,13,.,.,TRBJ2-7,CASKTDGTYEQYF,TGTGCCAGCAAAACGGACGGAACCTACGAGCAGTACTTC
TRBV6-5,13,.,.,TRBJ1-1,CASSRDENTEAFF,TGTGCCAGCAGTCGGGACGAGAACACTGAAGCTTTCTTT
TRBV30,13,TRBD1,medium-sized,TRBJ1-5,CAFDRGSNQPQHF,TGTGCCTTCGACAGGGGAAGCAATCAGCCCCAGCATTTT
TRBV11-3,16,TRBD2,.,TRBJ2-3,CASSLASGRPTDTQYF,TGTGCCAGCAGCTTAGCCAGCGGGAGGCCCACAGATACGCAGTATTTT
TRBV7-6,13,.,.,TRBJ2-1,CASSLGVEDEQFF,TGTGCCAGCAGCTTAGGGGTGGAGGATGAGCAGTTCTTC
TRBV19,18,.,.,TRBJ2-4,CASSIPTGIKLAKNIQYF,TGTGCCAGTAGTATTCCGACCGGGATAAAATTAGCCAAAAACATTCAGTACTTC
TRBV3-1/TRBV3-2,13,.,.,TRBJ2-5,CASSLKQRETQYF,TGTGCCAGCAGCCTCAAACAGAGAGAGACCCAGTACTTC
TRBV11-2,17,TRBD2,.,TRBJ2-1,CASSGRTSGVSYNEQFF,TGTGCCAGCAGCGGAAGGACTAGCGGGGTTTCATACAATGAGCAGTTCTTC
TRBV19,12,.,.,TRBJ1-5,CASSDRFQPQHF,TGTGCCAGTAGTGACAGGTTTCAGCCCCAGCATTTT
TRBV19,15,TRBD1,few,TRBJ2-7,CASSAPGQGAYEQYF,TGTGCCAGTAGTGCTCCGGGACAGGGGGCGTACGAGCAGTACTTC
TRBV5-1,16,TRBD2,.,TRBJ2-3,CASSLRAGGLTDTQYF,TGCGCCAGCAGCTTGCGAGCGGGAGGCCTCACAGATACGCAGTATTTT
TRBV18,14,.,.,TRBJ1-4,CASSQLGIGEKLFF,TGTGCCAGCTCACAACTGGGAATTGGTGAAAAACTGTTTTTT
TRBV7-8,15,.,few,TRBJ2-7,CASSLVSGRGHEQYF,TGTGCCAGCAGCTTAGTGTCAGGCAGAGGCCACGAGCAGTACTTC
TRBV2,14,TRBD1,.,TRBJ1-1,CASSEHRGDTEAFF,TGTGCCAGCAGTGAGCACAGGGGGGACACTGAAGCTTTCTTT
TRBV28,15,.,.,TRBJ2-3,CASSPALGGQGTQYF,TGTGCCAGCAGCCCAGCCCTCGGAGGGCAGGGTACGCAGTATTTT
TRBV4-1,15,.,.,TRBJ2-7,CASSRIPDSPYEQYF,TGCGCCAGCAGCCGCATCCCGGACAGCCCCTACGAGCAGTACTTC
TRBV4-1,15,TRBD1,.,TRBJ1-5,CASSAWTGGNQPQHF,TGCGCCAGCAGCGCCTGGACAGGGGGCAATCAGCCCCAGCATTTT
TRBV5-4,15,.,.,TRBJ1-3,CASSLSQGGGNTIYF,TGTGCCAGCAGCTTGTCACAGGGTGGCGGAAACACCATATATTTT
TRBV19,15,TRBD2,.,TRBJ2-7,CASSIQTSGSYEQYF,TGTGCCAGTAGTATCCAGACTAGCGGTTCCTACGAGCAGTACTTC
TRBV7-8,14,.,.,TRBJ1-1,CASSVVGENTEAFF,TGTGCCAGCAGCGTCGTGGGAGAGAACACTGAAGCTTTCTTT
TRBV3-1/TRBV3-2,14,.,few,TRBJ2-7,CASSSLAEPGEQYF,TGTGCCAGCAGCTCTCTAGCAGAGCCTGGCGAGCAGTACTTC
TRBV7-2,15,TRBD2,.,TRBJ2-1,CASSTTSGRANEQFF,TGTGCCAGCAGCACGACTAGCGGGAGGGCCAATGAGCAGTTCTTC
TRBV6-1,14,TRBD2,.,TRBJ2-7,CASSEAGGSYEQYF,TGTGCCAGCAGTGAAGCGGGAGGGAGCTACGAGCAGTACTTC